This T cell receptor (beta chain) originates from a study of T cell responses to AZD1222 COVID-19 vaccine. Study-level results: Donors in the cohort were predominantly white British and more often female, and clonal diversity was possibly underestimated.

The method was immunoSEQ multiplex PCR; TCRdb's version includes in-frame clones alone and lacks a portion of them. The sample yields 100,000 to 150,000 clones, 92% seen once. With 7 bases removed from V and 2 bases from J, the gap between germline ends came to 12 bases. From germline, CDR1 is SGHRS and CDR2 YFSETQ. This CDR3 is built from 14 residues. This clone was found once. The antigen is unknown. The J gene is TRBJ1-4, the V gene TRBV5-1, with D maybe TRBD1 (5 bases). This specimen consisted of peripheral blood, obtained on day 0 of AZD1222 vaccination. This TCR derives from an adult in good health. The CDR3 nucleotides read TGCGCCAGCGGGTCTGGGGGTACTAATGAAAAACTGTTTTTT. This sequence encodes CASGSGGTNEKLFF.